The 16 T cell receptor beta chains below come from one sample, sequenced in a study of shared clonotypes between healthy human individuals. Sequencing was performed with immunoSEQ multiplex PCR; in TCRdb, only in-frame clones are kept and a portion is missing. The sample includes hundreds of thousands of clones, around four fifths of them seen just once. What was sequenced was memory CD4+ T cells sorted from blood. The subset is: CD45RA-negative fraction. Receptors were obtained from a woman between 25 and 40 years old in good health.

The rearrangement joins TRBV27 to TRBJ1-2, with D possibly matching TRBD1 (5 bases). The CDR3 has 14 amino acids. Germline lookup yields CDR1 MNHEY and CDR2 SMNVEV (reference sequence). V was cut by 7 bases and J by 6 bases, with 18 bases left in between. CDR3 nucleotide sequence: TGTGCCAGCACCGACTTGGGGGGAGGGCATGGCTACACCTTC. Translating it yields CASTDLGGGHGYTF.

The chain employs TRBV19 and TRBJ2-7; 10 positions match TRBD1. The V gene's germline CDR1 is LNHDA and CDR2 SQIVND (reference sequence). With V trimmed by 4 bases and J by 3 bases, 9 bases remained unmatched. There are 16 residues in the CDR3. Here the CDR3 DNA reads TGTGCCAGTAGTAGACAGGGGGCCCTCCCTGACTACGAGCAGTACTTC. It is translated as CASSRQGALPDYEQYF.

V is TRBV7-9 and J is TRBJ2-7, with 16 nucleotides matching TRBD2. Germline assignment: CDR1 SEHNR and CDR2 FQNEAQ (reference sequence). This CDR3 is built from 16 residues. V was pared by 5 bases and J by 3 bases, with 4 bases of the junction left unmatched. The CDR3 sequence is CASSPGLAGGFYEQYF. The CDR3 DNA reads as TGTGCCAGCAGCCCGGGACTAGCGGGAGGGTTCTACGAGCAGTACTTC.

The table lists this clone with a few counts. The chain combines TRBV5-1 with TRBJ1-2, with 11 bases identical to TRBD1. Germline V CDR1 and CDR2: SGHRS, YFSETQ. J lost 4 bases, V lost 3 bases, and 5 bases had no gene match. This CDR3 spans 15 amino acids. The CDR3 DNA reads TGCGCCAGCAGCTCCTCGGACAGGGGGCTCTATGGCTACACCTTC. It encodes CASSSSDRGLYGYTF.

V is TRBV18 and J is TRBJ1-2; 7 bases match TRBD1. The CDR3 totals 13 residues. With V trimmed by 6 bases and J by 2 bases, 3 bases remained unmatched. From germline, CDR1 is KGHSH and CDR2 LQKENI. CDR3: CASSGTANYGYTF. The CDR3 bases are TGTGCCAGCTCGGGGACAGCCAACTATGGCTACACCTTC.

This clone was seen only a few times. The chain joins TRBV11-2 to TRBJ2-3; 8 positions match TRBD2. J lost 4 bases, V lost 5 bases, and 8 bases had no gene match. CDR1 and CDR2 (germline): SGHAT, FQNNGV. The CDR3 consists of 15 residues. The CDR3 bases are TGTGCCAGCAGCCCACGAGCGGGAGAGTCAGATACGCAGTATTTT. Translation gives CASSPRAGESDTQYF.

The rearrangement uses TRBV27 and TRBJ2-6; D possibly corresponds to TRBD2 (5 bases). This CDR3 is 15 amino acids long. Trimming took off 10 bases at V and 0 bases at J, with 13 bases between the two ends. Germline-derived CDR1 and CDR2 are MNHEY and SMNVEV (reference sequence). The CDR3 DNA reads TGTGCCACCGGAAAGGCGGGCTCTGGGGCCAACGTCCTGACTTTC. This encodes CATGKAGSGANVLTF.

By proportion, this clone is medium-sized. The V and J genes are TRBV6-1 and TRBJ2-7, with 16 nucleotides matching TRBD2. Germline loops: CDR1 MNHNS, CDR2 SASEGT. V lost 1 base to trimming and J lost 7 bases; unmatched junction nucleotides: 10. The CDR3 has 18 residues. CDR3 amino acids: CASSEVTGLAGGLREQYF. DNA for the CDR3: TGTGCCAGCAGTGAAGTAACGGGACTAGCGGGAGGGCTTAGGGAGCAGTACTTC.

The V call is TRBV5-6, the J call TRBJ2-7, with D uncertain. The ends were cut back, 5 bases at V and 3 bases at J, with 15 bases in the middle. The CDR3 is made up of 14 amino acids. Germline loops: CDR1 SGHDT, CDR2 YYEEEE. CDR3 nucleotides: TGTGCCAGCAGTCGAGGACGGAGTTTCTACGAGCAGTACTTC. It encodes CASSRGRSFYEQYF.

The chain carries TRBV5-8 and TRBJ1-5; TRBD1 might be the D (5 bases). V lost 0 bases to trimming and J lost 3 bases, with 10 bases between them. The CDR3 has 15 amino acids. Germline-derived CDR1 and CDR2 are SGHTS and YDEGEE. In DNA, the CDR3 is TGTGCCAGCAGCTTGGGACAGTCCTTCAATCAGCCCCAGCATTTT. Residues: CASSLGQSFNQPQHF. The variable domain in full, with the rest retrieved from reference TRBV5-8 and TRBJ1-5, is EAGVTQSPTHLIKTRGQQATLRCSPISGHTSVYWYQQALGLGLQFLLWYDEGEERNRGNFPPRFSGRQFPNYSSELNVNALELEDSALYLCASSLGQSFNQPQHFGDGTRLSIL.

This clone came up a few times. The same CDR3 is also encoded by other DNA sequences in this sample. The chain carries TRBV11-2 and TRBJ2-1; D tentatively reads TRBD1 or TRBD2 (5 bases each). CDR3 length: 14 amino acids. Trimming removed 1 base at V and 2 bases at J, with 6 bases between. Looked up from germline, CDR1 is SGHAT and CDR2 is FQNNGV. CDR3 bases: TGTGCCAGCAGCTTAGCGGGACCCTACAATGAGCAGTTCTTC. This translates into CASSLAGPYNEQFF.

This chain connects TRBV7-2 to TRBJ1-2, with 9 positions matching TRBD1. V dropped 5 bases and J dropped 0; count of bases not matched to a gene: 4. Germline CDR1 reads SGHTA; CDR2 reads FQGNSA. There are 15 residues in the CDR3. CDR3 sequence reads: CASSHRTGANYGYTF. CDR3 DNA: TGTGCCAGCAGCCACCGGACAGGGGCTAACTATGGCTACACCTTC.

DNA for the CDR3: TGTGCCAGTCGGTCAGGGACCTACAATGAGCAGTTCTTC. The encoded protein is CASRSGTYNEQFF. The V and J genes are TRBV2 and TRBJ2-1; TRBD1 is a possible D gene (5 bases). This CDR3 spans 13 amino acids. The ends were cut back, 9 bases at V and 2 bases at J, with 11 bases in the middle. Looked up from germline, CDR1 is SNHLY and CDR2 is FYNNEI.

The V call is TRBV27, the J call TRBJ1-4; possibly TRBD1 for D (5 bases). The CDR3 runs 16 residues. The germline V and J ends were trimmed by 6 bases and 8 bases, with 22 bases remaining between them. Germline-derived CDR1 and CDR2 are MNHEY and SMNVEV (reference sequence). The CDR3 region is CASSLRRDLMIEKLFF. In DNA form, the CDR3 reads TGTGCCAGCAGCCTAAGGAGGGACCTAATGATCGAAAAACTGTTTTTT.

V and J are TRBV7-2 and TRBJ2-7; TRBD1 matches at 9 bases. CDR3 length equals 17 residues. The germline CDR1 and CDR2 sequences are SGHTA and FQGNSA. Trimming removed 1 base from V and 4 bases from J; junction bases left unmatched: 11. This CDR3 reads CASSLGLTGQGKYEQYF. The DNA of the CDR3 is TGTGCCAGCAGCTTAGGGTTGACGGGACAGGGCAAGTACGAGCAGTACTTC.

As regards this clone: The same CDR3 can be traced to other DNA sequences in this sample. The V call is TRBV5-1, the J call TRBJ2-7; 11 positions match TRBD2. The germline V gene has CDR1 SGHRS and CDR2 YFSETQ. The junction had 3 bases not matched to a gene; V was cut back by 4 bases and J by 3 bases. This CDR3 has 14 residues. CDR3 residues: CASSLTSGNYEQYF. DNA for the CDR3: TGCGCCAGCAGCCTGACTAGCGGGAACTACGAGCAGTACTTC.